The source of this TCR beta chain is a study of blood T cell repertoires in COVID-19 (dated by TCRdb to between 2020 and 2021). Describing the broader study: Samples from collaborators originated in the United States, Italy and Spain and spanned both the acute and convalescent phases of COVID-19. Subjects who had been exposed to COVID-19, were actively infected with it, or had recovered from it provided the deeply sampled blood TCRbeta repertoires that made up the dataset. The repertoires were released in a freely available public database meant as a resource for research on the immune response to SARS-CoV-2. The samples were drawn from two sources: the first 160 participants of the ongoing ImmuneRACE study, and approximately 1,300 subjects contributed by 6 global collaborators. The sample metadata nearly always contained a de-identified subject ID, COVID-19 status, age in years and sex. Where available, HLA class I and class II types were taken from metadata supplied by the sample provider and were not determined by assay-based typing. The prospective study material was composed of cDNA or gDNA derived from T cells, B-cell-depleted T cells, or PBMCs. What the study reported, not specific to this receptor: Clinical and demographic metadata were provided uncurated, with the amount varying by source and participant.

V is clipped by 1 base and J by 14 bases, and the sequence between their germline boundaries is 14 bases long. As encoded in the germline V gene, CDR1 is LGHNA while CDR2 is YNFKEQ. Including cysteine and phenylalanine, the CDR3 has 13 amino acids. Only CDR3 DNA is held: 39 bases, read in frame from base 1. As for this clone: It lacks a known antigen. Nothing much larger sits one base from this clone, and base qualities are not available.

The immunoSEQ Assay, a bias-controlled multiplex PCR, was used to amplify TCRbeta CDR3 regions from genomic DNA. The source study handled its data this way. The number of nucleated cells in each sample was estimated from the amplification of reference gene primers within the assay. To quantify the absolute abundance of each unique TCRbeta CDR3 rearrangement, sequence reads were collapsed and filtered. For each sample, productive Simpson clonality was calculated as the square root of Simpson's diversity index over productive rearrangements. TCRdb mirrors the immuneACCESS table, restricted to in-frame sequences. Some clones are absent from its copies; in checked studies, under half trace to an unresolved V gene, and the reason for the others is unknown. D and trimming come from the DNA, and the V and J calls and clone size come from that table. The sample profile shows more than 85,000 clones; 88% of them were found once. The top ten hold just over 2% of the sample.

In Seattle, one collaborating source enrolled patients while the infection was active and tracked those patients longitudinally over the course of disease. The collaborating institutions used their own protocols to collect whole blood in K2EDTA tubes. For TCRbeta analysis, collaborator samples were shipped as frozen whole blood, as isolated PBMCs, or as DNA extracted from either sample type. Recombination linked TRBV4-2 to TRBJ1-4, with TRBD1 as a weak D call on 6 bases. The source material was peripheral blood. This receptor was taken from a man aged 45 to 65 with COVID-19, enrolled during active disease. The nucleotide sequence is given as TGTGCCAGCAGCCAAGGTCCCTTAGGACAGCTGTTTTTT. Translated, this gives CASSQGPLGQLFF.